A single sample is the source of the 21 T cell receptor beta chains below, sequenced in a study of T cells in Graves' hyperthyroidism and ophthalmopathy. Researchers took RNA transcripts and amplified the TCR beta CDR3 regions from them. TCR CDR3 underwent first-round RT-PCR with the HTBI primer set. In TCRdb, the multiplex PCR reads were re-called with MiXCR into one record per CDR3 protein. The sample has some 500,000 distinct CDR3 sequences; around 22% are singletons. The sequenced sample was blood. The receptors were gathered from a woman aged 25-40 years with Graves' ophthalmopathy.

In this sample, this clonotype turned up many times. The chain recombines TRBV6-2 or TRBV6-3 with TRBJ2-7; 7 nucleotides match TRBD1. With V trimmed by 5 bases and J by 0 bases, 7 bases remained unmatched. CDR1 and CDR2 (germline): MNHEY, SVGEGT. The CDR3 length is 15 residues. The CDR3, as DNA: TGTGCCAGCAGTCCTCAGGACAGGCGCTCCTACGAGCAGTACTTC. This encodes CASSPQDRRSYEQYF.

Only a few counts were recorded for this clonotype. The V and J genes are TRBV3-1 and TRBJ2-7; 13 nucleotides agree with TRBD2. CDR1 and CDR2 from the germline V gene are LGHDT and YNNKEL (reference sequence). Trimming cost V 0 bases and J 2 bases; bases outside gene matches: 4. The CDR3 has 17 residues. Here the CDR3 DNA reads TGTGCCAGCAGCCAAGATCCCGGACTAGCGGGGGCCTACGAGCAGTACTTC. Protein product: CASSQDPGLAGAYEQYF.

This clonotype was observed a few times. In DNA form, the CDR3 reads TGTGCCAGCAGCCATTTAGAGACCGCGGGGGGGGTTTCCTACGAGCAGTACTTC. Translation gives CASSHLETAGGVSYEQYF. The chain links TRBV7-6 to TRBJ2-7, with 9 bases that match TRBD2. This CDR3 has 18 amino acids. Losses at the gene ends were 5 bases for V and 1 base for J; bases not matched to a gene: 15. Germline V gene data show CDR1 as SGHVS and CDR2 as FNYEAQ.

This clonotype has ten or more counts. The chain carries TRBV2 and TRBJ1-3, with no clear D. V shed 4 bases and J shed 6 bases, with 22 bases lying between them. The CDR3 loop spans 17 amino acids. In germline, CDR1 is SNHLY, CDR2 FYNNEI. The CDR3 loop reads CASSANGRVSLENTIYF. The CDR3 DNA reads as TGTGCCAGCAGTGCTAACGGCCGAGTGTCTCTGGAAAACACCATATATTTT.

This clonotype was counted ten times or more. V is TRBV18 and J is TRBJ2-7, with 9 bases fitting TRBD1. Germline CDR1 KGHSH, CDR2 LQKENI. This CDR3 has 15 amino acids. V lost 3 bases, J lost 4 bases, and 7 bases stayed unmatched. CDR3 in DNA: TGTGCCAGCTCACCGCCCGGGACAGGGCTATACGAGCAGTACTTC. This gives the protein CASSPPGTGLYEQYF.

In this sample, this clonotype turned up a few times. CDR3 DNA: TGTGCCAGCAGTGAGGAACGGGGGGCCTTCTACGAGCAGTACTTC. It yields the protein CASSEERGAFYEQYF. The V call is TRBV6-1, the J call TRBJ2-7; TRBD2 might be the D (7 bases). The CDR3 covers 15 residues. Germline-derived CDR1 and CDR2 are MNHNS and SASEGT. V lost 3 bases, J lost 3 bases, and 15 bases lay in between.

In its sample, this clonotype was seen many times. The chain couples TRBV6-2 or TRBV6-3 to TRBJ2-2; D call uncertain. CDR1 and CDR2 (germline): MNHEY, SVGEGT. This CDR3 has 11 residues. Trimming removed 7 bases from V and 6 bases from J, with 6 bases in between. CDR3 residues: CASTPSGELFF. The CDR3 nucleotides are TGTGCCAGCACCCCGTCCGGGGAGCTGTTTTTT.

For this clonotype: Compared with germline, one end of the junction differs, possibly owing to a read error. The V call is TRBV20-1, the J call TRBJ2-4; D unresolved. This CDR3 has 14 amino acids. The V gene's germline CDR1 is DFQATT and CDR2 SNEGSKA (reference sequence). CDR3 sequence: CSALMSLAKNIRYF. CDR3 coding DNA: TGCAGTGCACTCATGAGCTTAGCCAAAAACATTCGGTACTTC.

The V call is TRBV20-1, the J call TRBJ1-2; D may be TRBD1 (5 bases). This CDR3 has 15 residues. V gave up 0 bases and J gave up 7 bases, with 18 bases separating them. CDR1 is DFQATT, CDR2 SNEGSKA, per germline (reference sequence). DNA for the CDR3: TGCAGTGCTAGAGATCTAGGGACCGGACGTTCTGGCTACACCTTC. It is translated as CSARDLGTGRSGYTF.

Comment on this clonotype: A much larger clonotype is one base distant, so this may be a read error. The chain links TRBV27 to TRBJ2-5; the match to TRBD1 covers 7 bases. Germline CDR1 reads MNHEY; CDR2 reads SMNVEV (reference sequence). The CDR3 consists of 14 residues. CDR3 protein: CASSYRDRQETKYF. In nucleotides, the CDR3 is TGTGCCAGCAGTTACCGGGACAGACAAGAGACCAAGTACTTC.

The CDR3 DNA follows: TGTGCCAGCAGCGGGACAGGTGTGCCCGAGCAGTACTTC. Protein product: CASSGTGVPEQYF. The chain uses TRBV6-1 and TRBJ2-7, with TRBD1 matching 8 bases. V trimming: 6 bases; J trimming: 6 bases; junction bases outside the gene matches: 7. The length of the CDR3 is 13 residues. CDR1 and CDR2 (germline): MNHNS, SASEGT.

This clonotype was observed at least ten times. DNA for the CDR3: TGCAGTGCGAGACAGGGGGCTCTTCGAAACACCATATATTTT. Translated, it gives CSARQGALRNTIYF. This chain links TRBV20-1 with TRBJ1-3; 10 nucleotides match TRBD1. CDR3 length: 14 residues. V lost 6 bases to trimming and J lost 5 bases; unmatched junction nucleotides: 7. Looked up from germline, CDR1 is DFQATT and CDR2 is SNEGSKA (reference sequence).

The V gene is TRBV5-1, the J gene TRBJ2-7; D ambiguous. V shed 4 bases and J shed 5 bases, with 19 bases lying between them. CDR3 length: 15 amino acids. Germline loops: CDR1 SGHRS, CDR2 YFSETQ. In DNA form, the CDR3 reads TGCGCCAGCAGCCTCATAGGGCAATCGGCCCACGAGCAGTACTTC. Translating gives CASSLIGQSAHEQYF. The full variable domain, its missing parts supplied by reference TRBV5-1 and TRBJ2-7, is KAGVTQTPRYLIKTRGQQVTLSCSPISGHRSVSWYQQTPGQGLQFLFEYFSETQRNKGNFPGRFSGRQFSNSRSEMNVSTLELGDSALYLCASSLIGQSAHEQYFGPGTRLTVT.

The table lists this clonotype with many counts. It may be a read error: a sequence one base away is much more abundant. V gene TRBV20-1 combines with J gene TRBJ2-5; 7 nucleotides align to TRBD2. Germline values: CDR1 DFQATT, CDR2 SNEGSKA (reference sequence). Trimming cost V 3 bases and J 7 bases; bases outside gene matches: 5. This CDR3 is built from 12 residues. The CDR3 protein is CSASRGGGTQYF. CDR3 in DNA: TGCAGTGCTAGTCGTGGGGGGGGGACCCAGTACTTC.

This clonotype was recorded many times. V and J are TRBV29-1 and TRBJ2-5; D may be TRBD1 (5 bases). V dropped 6 bases and J dropped 5 bases, with 22 bases sitting between them. CDR3 size: 15 residues. Germline lookup yields CDR1 SQVTM and CDR2 ANQGSEA. Written as DNA, the CDR3 is TGCAGCGTATCAGGGTTGGCAGGGCGGATGGAGACCCAGTACTTC. It specifies CSVSGLAGRMETQYF.

This rearrangement joins TRBV12-3 or TRBV12-4 to TRBJ2-5; 7 bases are shared with TRBD2. The V and J ends lost 10 bases and 4 bases, in that order; junction bases with no gene match: 12. This CDR3 contains 14 residues. The CDR3 DNA follows: TGTGCCACCCGGGAGGAATCATCACGAGAGACCCAGTACTTC. Protein product: CATREESSRETQYF.

This clonotype was seen a handful of times. The chain has TRBV4-2 and TRBJ1-4; D uncertain. The V end was cut by 0 bases, the J end by 1 base, with 9 bases between. Germline CDR1 is LGHNA and CDR2 is YNFKEQ. The CDR3 covers 16 residues. CDR3 residues: CASSQEVGRTNEKLFF. The CDR3 region has the DNA TGTGCCAGCAGCCAAGAGGTGGGGAGAACTAATGAAAAACTGTTTTTT.

Worth noting for this clonotype: This may be a read error: a much more frequent sequence differs by one nucleotide. The V gene is TRBV7-2, the J gene TRBJ2-5; D unclear. Germline V lookup: CDR1 SGHTA, CDR2 FQGNSA. The CDR3 contains 14 residues. CDR3 bases: TGCGCCGGCAGCTTAAGGTCACCCCCAGAGACCCAGTACTTC. It codes for CAGSLRSPPETQYF.

This clonotype was found many times. The chain joins TRBV24-1 to TRBJ2-5, with 8 bases identical to TRBD1. Germline V gene data show CDR1 as KGHDR and CDR2 as SFDVKD. V lost 4 bases to trimming and J lost 5 bases; unmatched junction nucleotides: 8. The CDR3 runs 15 residues. The CDR3 sequence: CATSDPGQGKETQYF. The DNA for the CDR3 is TGTGCCACCAGTGACCCCGGACAGGGAAAGGAGACCCAGTACTTC.

This clonotype was counted ten times or more. The chain couples TRBV12-3 or TRBV12-4 to TRBJ1-1, with TRBD1 as a possible D gene (5 bases). This CDR3 is 15 amino acids long. The V end was cut by 1 base, the J end by 2 bases, with 11 bases between. CDR3 sequence: CASSLGWGGNTEAFF. CDR3 nucleotide sequence: TGTGCCAGCAGTTTAGGGTGGGGGGGAAACACTGAAGCTTTCTTT.

The chain links TRBV13 to TRBJ1-2, with a possible D match to TRBD1 (5 bases). Trimming removed 7 bases from V and 4 bases from J, with 16 bases in between. The CDR3 runs to 14 residues. Germline V CDR1 and CDR2: PRHDT, FYEKMQ (reference sequence). DNA of the CDR3: TGTGCCAGCACGAGGGGCGGGGGTGGCTATGGCTACACCTTC. This translates into CASTRGGGGYGYTF.